This paragraph reports one T cell receptor beta chain. The sample belongs to a study of blood T cell repertoires in COVID-19. The wider study: COVID-19 samples, acute and convalescent, were from the United States, Italy and Spain. Nucleic acid was either cDNA or gDNA, and it came from T cells, B-cell-depleted T cells, or PBMCs.

Methods used by the authors: Researchers report that nucleated cell counts were estimated from reference gene primer amplification. The data were produced by immunoSEQ multiplex PCR, yet TCRdb's version contains in-frame clones alone and is incomplete. V and J calls and clone size are copied from that table; D and trimming were computed from the DNA. Altogether 200,000 to 250,000 clones are present, 82% being singletons, with the ten largest covering approximately 5.6%. The germline CDR1 and CDR2 sequences are SGHAT and FQNNGV. Trimming removed 3 bases at V and 2 bases at J, with 13 bases between. This CDR3 comprises 15 residues.

V gene TRBV11-2 combines with J gene TRBJ1-2; tentative D call: TRBD1 (5 bases). The specimen was peripheral blood. The sequence came from a woman in her 70s with COVID-19, enrolled during active disease. The CDR3 DNA is TGTGCCAGCAGCTTGACAGACGACCTAAACTATGGCTACACCTTC. Amino acids: CASSLTDDLNYGYTF.